The T cell receptor beta chain described here comes from a study of CD8 T cells in ankylosing spondylitis. MiXCR was run by TCRdb on the 5' RACE reads, yielding one entry per CDR3 protein. Among about 390,000 distinct CDR3 sequences, 20% to 25% were seen once, and the ten largest hold roughly a sixth. A remark on this clonotype: No antigen is known for it.

After removal of 7 bases from V and 8 bases from J, the junction contained 8 bases not matched to a gene. This CDR3 region has 15 residues. In germline, CDR1 is SGHRS, CDR2 YFSETQ. Study-level points and caveats: Significant enrichment of disease-linked clones was reportedly seen in matched ankylosing spondylitis synovial fluid. Seemingly characteristic of ankylosing spondylitis blood was a TCR beta motif consisting of about 8 highly homologous variants. CD8+ by phenotype, disease-linked clones were relatively rare in peripheral blood.

V and J are TRBV5-1 and TRBJ2-1, with 14 nucleotides matching TRBD2. The specimen sequenced was blood, either unsorted or a sorted T cell fraction (not recorded which). This TCR was recovered from a male donor with ankylosing spondylitis. This CDR3 is CASSGLAGVMDEQFF. The CDR3 region has the DNA TGCGCCAGCTCGGGACTAGCGGGAGTTATGGATGAGCAGTTCTTC.